This paragraph covers one T cell receptor (beta chain) sequence. This clone was seen a few times. The antigen this receptor binds is unknown. No base quality information exists; no much larger clone differs at one position. The receptor library was made with the immunoSEQ multiplex PCR assay. For the multiplex PCR, a mixture combining 60 forward primers for TCR Vbeta segments and 13 reverse primers for TCR Jbeta segments was used. The CDR3 region of rearranged TCR beta genes was amplified from genomic DNA with a multiplex PCR assay. The amplified TCR beta libraries were sequenced on the Illumina HiSeq System as 87-base-pair reads. In the original analysis: Across the roughly 640 repertoires, a later analysis counted 78 million or so unique TCR beta chains, roughly 11 million of which were shared by at least two donors. To remove PCR and sequencing errors, raw reads were error-corrected and collapsed into unique sequences using a nearest-neighbor algorithm that merged closely related sequences. V, D and J gene segments were assigned by aligning CDR3 sequences to IMGT reference sequences. Each retained sequence needed at least a six-nucleotide match to both a V gene segment and a J gene segment. Rearrangements were called productive when the CDR3 lacked stop codons and stayed in frame with V and J; all others were non-productive. Following IMGT convention, CDR3 was defined as the stretch from the second conserved V-encoded cysteine to the conserved J-encoded phenylalanine. The earlier analysis of about 610 of the donors excluded any sequence lacking an unambiguous match to a single V gene segment. In an earlier analysis of some 590 of the donors, a V segment was called functional when productive rearrangements were above 56.7%, and segregating when the standard deviation between donors exceeded 5%. To diagnose cytomegalovirus status from the catalog of TCR beta chain sequences, a statistical classification framework was built. In a later analysis, TCR nucleotide sequences were compared against IMGT/GENE-DB human TR gene sequences so that V and J genes could be assigned. A later analysis assigned CDR3 sequences and most-parsimonious VDJ recombination scenarios with the TCRdist pipeline. In a later analysis, each TCR beta chain was defined by its CDR3 amino acid sequence together with its V-gene family, and reads lacking a unique V-gene family were excluded. A later analysis removed roughly 590 highly shared, low-generation-probability nucleotide sequences to deal with suspected cross-contamination and a sequencing artifact. A later analysis calculated a clonal expansion index for each public chain from normalized within-repertoire ranks of inferred template counts. A later analysis computed generation probabilities with a VDJ recombination model fitted to out-of-frame rearrangements, and checked the results against IGoR. Hypergeometric tests were used in a later analysis to score TCR-TCR, TCR-HLA and TCR-CMV co-occurrence, with a repertoire-size bias correction applied to the TCR pairs. False discovery rates were estimated in a later analysis by permuting HLA or CMV assignments 20 times. A later analysis grouped co-occurring TCRs with DBSCAN, adding TCRdist sequence similarity when clustering within HLA-allele-positive subsets. Repertoires with fewer than 30,000 or more than 120,000 public chains, plus five repertoires with anomalous nucleotide sharing, were excluded from co-occurrence clustering. TCRdb holds this immuneACCESS table with in-frame rearrangements only. Some clones are missing; in checked studies, unresolved V genes explain under half, and the rest has no known cause. D and trimming come from the DNA, and the V and J calls and clone size come from that table. The sample table shows about 130,000 clones, and 75% to 85% are seen once. Jointly, the top ten make up about 1.7% of the sample.

CDR1 and CDR2 were assigned from the germline V gene (reference sequence) as SGHNT and YYREEE. The CDR3 goes from the cysteine to the phenylalanine over 14 residues. Only the CDR3 portion is preserved as DNA: 42 bases, with reading frame beginning at the first base. Between the V and J ends, shortened by 1 base and 4 bases respectively, the junction contains 11 bases. This specimen belongs to a study of cytomegalovirus exposure and HLA in healthy donors (dated by TCRdb to 2016 to 2017). In the study overall: An earlier analysis of some 600 of the donors reported 250 to 300 Gb of sequence data and approximately 120 million unique TCR beta sequences obtained from about 180 million T cells. Roughly 300 gigabases of sequencing data and tens of millions of unique TCR sequences were included in an early release covering 550 to 650 HLA-typed donors. The study aimed to test whether signatures of past pathogen exposure could be identified by cataloging public T cell receptors. The genetic ancestry cluster associated with self-reported Caucasian donors included about four fifths of the roughly 410 genotyped donors. The study profiled the T cell repertoires of hundreds of subjects by immunosequencing and related them to cytomegalovirus serostatus. An earlier analysis of some 500 of the donors used high-throughput TCR beta sequencing to judge whether each TCR beta V gene segment behaved as functional or pseudogenic. A separate validation cohort of roughly 130 different subjects was used in addition to the 666-subject first cohort. Alongside the repertoire data, information on donor age, sex, ethnicity and CMV serostatus was compiled. In a later analysis, previously published TCR beta repertoires from 550 to 750 donors were re-analyzed and high-resolution HLA genotyping was added so that TCR occurrence patterns could be studied. A handful of DR-DQ haplotypes were treated as single units for association and clustering because of strong linkage in the cohort. Every repertoire in the discovery cohort had been generated on one and the same sequencing platform. Among approximately 370 genotyped donors of the cohort, an average of approximately 220,000 unique TCR beta nucleotide sequences was sequenced per donor, of which about 19% were non-productive. The later analysis used no new phenotypic data to find candidate immune exposures, relying instead on TCR beta sequences and their occurrence across donors. Typing coverage differed by locus: A, B, C, DRB1 and DQB1 were typed in about 620-630 donors, DQA1 in 500 to 550, DPA1 in some 600, and DPB1 in just under 490. HLA typing covered class I and class II loci at four-digit resolution. To predict cytomegalovirus infection status, the study brought together high-throughput TCR immunosequencing, statistical association of individual TCRs with disease status, and machine learning. Genome-wide SNP genotypes for about 60% of the 666 donors were used in a later genetic analysis, which treated that subset as a discovery cohort.

What the authors observed across the whole study: In an earlier analysis of 450 to 750 of the donors, most TCR beta V segments appeared in productive rearrangements about 87% or about 30% of the time, broadly matching IMGT annotations. In a later analysis, TCR association rates were found to vary across HLA loci, with the most associated TCRs seen for DRB1 alleles and the fewest for HLA-C alleles. The earlier analysis of approximately 560 of the donors excluded some 16 rarely observed V segments, including chromosome 9 orphons, because counts were too low. Several of the top co-occurrence clusters appeared to be linked to parvovirus B19, influenza, CMV and Epstein-Barr virus, according to a later analysis. Because HLA typing was missing for some donors at each locus, association tests included only the typed subset. Three of the identified cytomegalovirus-associated TCR beta chains were confirmed in vitro to be specific for cytomegalovirus antigens. Most CMV-associated TCR beta chains appeared to be HLA-restricted in a later analysis, and the HLA associations seemed to be driven largely by CMV exposure. While some public TCRs were present in many individuals, most TCR sequences turned up only very rarely across donors. A further reported finding was that TCR beta sequences accurately predicted the HLA-A and HLA-B alleles for most subjects in the first cohort. The only immune exposure information available for the cohort was CMV serostatus. This cohort had only TCR beta chains sequenced, and the lack of alpha or paired-chain data limited which features could be detected. According to a later genetic analysis, donors in an Asian-associated ancestry cluster had fewer N-insertions in productive TCRs than the approximately 610-donor mean. In the study, 150 to 200 TCR beta chains were listed as associated with cytomegalovirus. Assigning TCR associations to individual alleles was difficult when HLA alleles, especially DR and DQ, strongly co-occurred. Correlated functional status among segregating V segments might reflect linkage disequilibrium, but an unknown experimental factor could not be ruled out. A later analysis found that HLA-associated TCR beta chains were more clonally expanded and had lower generation probabilities than equally common non-associated chains. A later analysis associated roughly 17,000 TCR beta sequences with specific HLA alleles at a false discovery rate of 0.05. The authors suggested that the approach could potentially be extended to other disease states and immunological phenotypes. Roughly uniform sequencing depth across donors was assumed in presence/absence analyses, although this assumption may not hold. A cluster of highly shared sequence variants was judged likely to represent a technical artifact of the sequencing pipeline. V-gene and J-gene trimming of TCR beta chains was associated with a missense DCLRE1C variant in a later genetic analysis, and the association was replicated in an independent cohort. Because the 87-base-pair reads could not distinguish some IMGT-functional V segments, including TRBV6-2 and TRBV6-3, those segments were excluded. The classifier was reported to diagnose cytomegalovirus status with high specificity and sensitivity in both the original cohort and the validation cohort.

The cohort comprised fewer than 750 healthy bone marrow donors. At the time of sampling, all cohort members were nominally healthy, though unrecorded immune exposures were likely present. The donor tested CMV seropositive, placing the donor among the 289 seropositive members of the cohort. A peripheral blood sample was collected from each donor, and TCR beta sequencing was performed on peripheral blood mononuclear cells. The Qiagen DNeasy Blood Extraction Kit was used to extract genomic DNA from the blood cell samples. The source is a female donor in good health and CMV-seropositive. The V gene is TRBV5-4 and the J gene is TRBJ1-1, with the D gene not clear enough to name. The sequenced sample consisted of PBMCs. This receptor has the CDR3 CASSLTRVSTEAFF. The bases are TGTGCCAGCAGCTTGACCCGAGTGAGCACTGAAGCTTTCTTT. With the portions outside the CDR3 filled from the reference TRBV5-4 and TRBJ1-1 genes, the complete variable region becomes ETGVTQSPTHLIKTRGQQVTLRCSSQSGHNTVSWYQQALGQGPQFIFQYYREEENGRGNFPPRFSGLQFPNYSSELNVNALELDDSALYLCASSLTRVSTEAFFGQGTRLTVV.